Listed here are 28 T cell receptor beta chains from one sample, sequenced in a study of post-analysis software for immune sequencing data (dated by TCRdb to between 2015 and 2017). Their recognized antigens are unknown. Results the study describes overall, beyond this receptor: Roughly 5 TRBV segments, including TRBV5-6, TRBV5-1 and TRBV20-1, were significantly more frequent in patients than controls.

Library method: PCR. Sequencing used an Illumina HiSeq 2500. To reduce PCR and sequencing biases, unique molecular identifiers were built into the TCR beta cDNA libraries. TCRdb took the public reads, trimmed them with fastp at Q25, ran MiXCR for clone calling and kept in-frame beta chains. Rows are combined by CDR3 protein, so each entry shows the most common genes and DNA. For this sample the table gives hundreds of thousands of distinct CDR3 sequences, of which roughly 27% were detected only once. Jointly, the top ten make up approximately 0.55% of the sample. The specimen was blood. Receptors originate from a girl aged 10 to 17 with multiple sclerosis.

The chain is built from TRBV7-8 and TRBJ2-7, with 7 nucleotides matching TRBD2. V shed 7 bases and J 3 bases; nucleotides not matched to a gene: 6. The CDR3 runs to 13 residues. Germline V CDR1 and CDR2: SGHVS, FQNEAQ. The CDR3 sequence is CASTGGSRYEQYF. In nucleotides, the CDR3 is TGTGCCAGCACGGGCGGGAGCCGCTACGAGCAGTACTTC.

Comment on this clonotype: At one of its ends the junction is not consistent with the germline gene, which may arise from a read error. This chain joins TRBV28 and TRBJ2-1; D gene uncertain. Germline V gives CDR1 MDHEN, CDR2 SYDVKM. This CDR3 is 12 amino acids long. The CDR3 coding sequence is TGTGTCAGCAGAAGGCCTGACAATGAGCAGTTCTTC. Amino acid sequence: CVSRRPDNEQFF.

This clonotype was seen more than once but under ten times. The J gene is TRBJ2-3, the V gene TRBV7-6, with 8 bases lining up with TRBD2. Germline CDR1 SGHVS, CDR2 FNYEAQ. V lost 2 bases to trimming and J lost 4 bases; unmatched junction nucleotides: 11. The CDR3 has 17 residues. The CDR3 region is CASSLRRGASGSDTQYF. CDR3 in DNA: TGTGCCAGCAGCTTACGGAGGGGGGCTAGCGGGTCAGATACGCAGTATTTT.

The V call is TRBV20-1, the J call TRBJ2-1; 8 bases fit TRBD2. The CDR3 sequence is 16 residues long. Germline loops: CDR1 DFQATT, CDR2 SNEGSKA (reference sequence). The J segment lost 0 bases and the V segment lost 4 bases, leaving 8 bases of the junction unmatched. For the CDR3, the DNA is TGCAGTGCTACCGGGAGGGCTAGCGGCTCCTACAATGAGCAGTTCTTC. It is translated as CSATGRASGSYNEQFF.

In nucleotides, the CDR3 is TGTGCCAGCAGTTTAAATTCGGGCGGACCCTACAATGAGCAGTTCTTC. Protein product: CASSLNSGGPYNEQFF. The genes are TRBV28 and TRBJ2-1; D is unresolved. Germline lookup yields CDR1 MDHEN and CDR2 SYDVKM. V gave up 2 bases and J gave up 2 bases, with 13 bases separating them. CDR3 length: 16 residues.

The gene calls are TRBV12-3 or TRBV12-4 and TRBJ1-4; D not resolved. CDR3 length: 16 amino acids. Trimming cost V 7 bases and J 0 bases, with 15 bases left between them. The CDR3 region has the DNA TGTGCCAGCACTCCCGACGGGGTTGCAACTAATGAAAAACTGTTTTTT. This translates into CASTPDGVATNEKLFF.

This clonotype was detected a few times. The chain combines TRBV27 with TRBJ2-1; the match to TRBD2 covers 11 bases. J was trimmed by 4 bases and V by 1 base; bases with no gene match: 6. CDR1 is MNHEY and CDR2 is SMNVEV in the germline V gene (reference sequence). The CDR3 loop spans 17 amino acids. CDR3 in DNA: TGTGCCAGCAGTTTATTGGGTAGCGGGAGGGGATACAATGAGCAGTTCTTC. This translates into CASSLLGSGRGYNEQFF.

The chain links TRBV20-1 to TRBJ1-4; TRBD1 agrees at 7 bases. Germline trimming cut 6 bases from V and 2 bases from J; bases unmatched to any gene: 3. CDR1 is DFQATT and CDR2 is SNEGSKA in the germline V gene (reference sequence). The CDR3 extends over 13 amino acids. CDR3 in amino acids: CSARQGTNEKLFF. CDR3 nucleotide sequence: TGCAGTGCGCGACAGGGTACTAATGAAAAACTGTTTTTT.

The table lists this clonotype with a few counts. The chain links TRBV5-1 to TRBJ1-2; 9 bases align to TRBD1. There are 13 residues in the CDR3. V was clipped by 5 bases and J by 8 bases; unmatched bases: 7. The V gene's germline CDR1 is SGHRS and CDR2 YFSETQ. This CDR3 is CASSTGTGYGYTF. The CDR3, as DNA: TGCGCCAGCAGTACCGGGACAGGGTACGGCTACACCTTC.

As to this clonotype: Likely a read error: the CDR3 ends without its conserved phenylalanine or tryptophan. The CDR3 DNA sequence: TGTGCCATCAGGGGACAGGGGGCTAACTATGGCTACACCTGC. Protein sequence: CAIRGQGANYGYTC. The gene calls are TRBV10-3 and TRBJ1-2; 11 bases match TRBD1. Germline loops: CDR1 ENHRY, CDR2 SYGVKD. Trimming took 6 bases from V and 0 from J; bases not matched to a gene: 0. The CDR3 loop spans 14 amino acids.

The chain is built from TRBV29-1 and TRBJ2-7; 7 bases fit TRBD1. This CDR3 contains 14 residues. From germline, CDR1 is SQVTM and CDR2 ANQGSEA. The J segment lost 2 bases and the V segment lost 4 bases, leaving 8 bases of the junction unmatched. The CDR3, as DNA: TGCAGCGTTGGGGGGACAGAGACCCCCTACGAGCAGTACTTC. This sequence encodes CSVGGTETPYEQYF.

The chain couples TRBV20-1 to TRBJ1-2; TRBD1 agrees at 7 bases. The CDR3 is 15 residues long. After removal of 2 bases from V and 5 bases from J, the junction contained 11 bases not matched to a gene. Germline-derived CDR1 and CDR2 are DFQATT and SNEGSKA (reference sequence). CDR3 in amino acids: CSARLTTGRKYGYTF. CDR3 bases: TGCAGTGCTAGACTAACGACAGGGCGAAAATATGGCTACACCTTC.

The chain employs TRBV11-2 and TRBJ2-1; TRBD1 matches at 8 bases. Germline CDR1 reads SGHAT; CDR2 reads FQNNGV. Trimming removed 4 bases from V and 0 bases from J; junction bases left unmatched: 5. This CDR3 contains 16 residues. The CDR3 region is CASSYGTGGSYNEQFF. The CDR3 nucleotides read TGTGCCAGCAGCTATGGGACAGGTGGCTCCTACAATGAGCAGTTCTTC.

This clonotype was seen once. The V and J genes are TRBV9 and TRBJ2-2; D unresolved. V was cut by 3 bases and J by 5 bases, with 11 bases left in between. Germline-derived CDR1 and CDR2 are SGDLS and YYNGEE. CDR3 length: 14 residues. CDR3 DNA sequence: TGTGCCAGCAGCGGACCTGGTTGGACCGGGGAGCTGTTTTTT. This translates into CASSGPGWTGELFF.

This chain connects TRBV21-1 to TRBJ2-7; the D call in the table, TRBD1, was not verified against the DNA. TRBV21-1 is a known pseudogene. CDR3 length: 15 residues. CDR3 sequence: CATQGQPKDSYEQYF. For the CDR3, the DNA is TGTGCCACCCAGGGACAGCCGAAGGATTCCTACGAGCAGTACTTC.

The table lists this clonotype with a few counts. The genes are TRBV18 and TRBJ2-3; 13 nucleotides match TRBD2. Germline CDR1 is KGHSH and CDR2 is LQKENI. V dropped 6 bases and J dropped 3; count of bases not matched to a gene: 6. The CDR3 spans 16 residues. The CDR3 nucleotides read TGTGCCAGCTCGCTCCAACTAGCGGGAGGGACAGATACGCAGTATTTT. Protein product: CASSLQLAGGTDTQYF.

V usage is TRBV5-6 and J usage is TRBJ1-5; 7 bases are shared with TRBD1. The trim removed 4 bases at V and 6 bases at J, leaving 10 bases unmatched. Germline assignment: CDR1 SGHDT and CDR2 YYEEEE. The CDR3 is made up of 15 amino acids. The CDR3 region is CASSRGQSISQPQHF. CDR3 coding DNA: TGTGCCAGCAGCCGGGGACAGTCTATTTCTCAGCCCCAGCATTTT.

The chain is built from TRBV6-6 and TRBJ1-2, with TRBD1 matching 7 bases. The V gene's germline CDR1 is MNHNY and CDR2 SVGAGI (reference sequence). The CDR3 spans 13 residues. V lost 5 bases and J lost 8; bases outside the gene matches: 8. The CDR3 sequence is CASSNPDRAGYTF. The CDR3 DNA is TGTGCCAGCAGTAACCCCGACAGGGCAGGCTACACCTTC.

The gene calls are TRBV7-2 and TRBJ1-2; D gene ambiguous. Trimming pared 2 bases from V and 6 bases from J, leaving 13 bases between. The germline gives CDR1 SGHTA, CDR2 FQGNSA. CDR3 length equals 14 residues. The CDR3 region has the DNA TGTGCCAGCAGCTTATATCAGCCACTGAATGGCTACACCTTC. As protein: CASSLYQPLNGYTF.

The CDR3 loop reads CAISEATPGTENSPLHF. The CDR3 DNA reads TGTGCCATCAGTGAGGCGACCCCGGGGACGGAAAATTCACCCCTCCACTTT. This rearrangement joins TRBV10-3 to TRBJ1-6; D might be TRBD1 (5 bases). The CDR3 consists of 17 residues. Trimming removed 2 bases from V and 7 bases from J, with 18 bases in between. Germline values: CDR1 ENHRY, CDR2 SYGVKD.

As for this clonotype: A much larger clone lies a single base off, so this may be a read error. This chain links TRBV6-1 with TRBJ1-1, with 7 nucleotides matching TRBD1. Germline V gives CDR1 MNHNS, CDR2 SASEGT. The CDR3 is made up of 13 amino acids. The CDR3 nucleotides read TGTGCCAGCAGGGGACAGATAAACACTGAACCTTTCTTT. It translates to CASRGQINTEPFF.

In this sample, this clonotype turned up a few times. V usage is TRBV5-1 and J usage is TRBJ2-3; D gene uncertain. The V gene's germline CDR1 is SGHRS and CDR2 YFSETQ. With 5 bases removed from V and 0 bases from J, the gap between germline ends came to 7 bases. CDR3 length: 13 residues. CDR3 in amino acids: CASRATSTDTQYF. DNA of the CDR3: TGCGCCAGCAGAGCGACTAGCACAGATACGCAGTATTTT.

The chain uses TRBV10-3 and TRBJ2-7; perhaps TRBD1 as D (6 bases). V lost 1 base to trimming and J lost 2 bases, with 18 bases between them. Germline CDR1 is ENHRY and CDR2 is SYGVKD. The CDR3 extends over 17 amino acids. The CDR3 protein is CAISEWGSRGRAYEQYF. CDR3 DNA sequence: TGTGCCATCAGTGAGTGGGGGAGCAGGGGTCGCGCCTACGAGCAGTACTTC.

This clonotype occurred a few times. The V call is TRBV7-2, the J call TRBJ1-4; 9 bases align to TRBD1. Per germline, CDR1 SGHTA and CDR2 FQGNSA. CDR3 length: 15 amino acids. J was trimmed by 5 bases and V by 4 bases; bases with no gene match: 5. As DNA, the CDR3 is TGTGCCAGCAGCTCCTACAGGGGGCCGAATGAAAAACTGTTTTTT. Encoded protein: CASSSYRGPNEKLFF.

This clonotype was picked up a small number of times. The chain is built from TRBV6-6 and TRBJ1-5; D ambiguous. This CDR3 has 17 residues. With 0 bases removed from V and 3 bases from J, the gap between germline ends came to 15 bases. Germline CDR1 and CDR2: MNHNY and SVGAGI (reference sequence). DNA of the CDR3: TGTGCCAGCAGTTACTCTGCGGGAAGACTCGCCAATCAGCCCCAGCATTTT. Protein sequence: CASSYSAGRLANQPQHF.

On this clonotype: A much bigger clone sits one base away, suggesting this may be a read error. The chain recombines TRBV11-2 with TRBJ2-5, with D unclear. V lost 0 bases to trimming and J lost 5 bases, with 7 bases between them. Germline CDR1 and CDR2: SGHAT and FQNNGV. The CDR3 length is 13 residues. The CDR3 spells CASSLEVGETQYF. The DNA for the CDR3 is TGTGCCAGCAGCTTAGAGGTGGGGGAGACCCAGTACTTC.

V is TRBV28 and J is TRBJ2-7, with 8 bases aligning to TRBD1. There are 15 residues in the CDR3. The germline V gene encodes CDR1 MDHEN and CDR2 SYDVKM. J gave up 2 bases and V 6 bases, and 9 bases lay outside the gene matches. CDR3 protein: CASRTSTGAAYEQYF. The DNA of the CDR3 is TGTGCCAGCAGGACGTCGACAGGGGCCGCCTACGAGCAGTACTTC.

The J gene is TRBJ1-5, the V gene TRBV15, with D tentatively TRBD1 (6 bases). The ends were cut back, 1 base at V and 7 bases at J, with 20 bases in the middle. The CDR3 consists of 17 residues. CDR1 and CDR2 (germline): LNHNV, YYDKDF (reference sequence). In DNA, the CDR3 is TGTGCCACCAGCAGAGGGGACAATGGTTTCCCCATGCAGCCCCAGCATTTT. Residues: CATSRGDNGFPMQPQHF.